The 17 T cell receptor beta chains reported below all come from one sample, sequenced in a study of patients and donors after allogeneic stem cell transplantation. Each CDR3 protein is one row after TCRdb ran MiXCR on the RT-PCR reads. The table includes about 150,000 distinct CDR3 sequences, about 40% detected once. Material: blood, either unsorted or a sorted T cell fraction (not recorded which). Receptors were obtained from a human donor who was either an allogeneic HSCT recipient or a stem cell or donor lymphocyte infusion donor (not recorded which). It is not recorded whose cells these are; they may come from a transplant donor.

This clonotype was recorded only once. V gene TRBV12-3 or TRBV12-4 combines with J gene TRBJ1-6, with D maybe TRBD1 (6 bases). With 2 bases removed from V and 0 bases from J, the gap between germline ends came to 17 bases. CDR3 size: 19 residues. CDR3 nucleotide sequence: TGTGCCAGCAGTTTAAGAGTGGGACAAAAGAGCTCCTATAATTCACCCCTCCACTTT. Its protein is CASSLRVGQKSSYNSPLHF.

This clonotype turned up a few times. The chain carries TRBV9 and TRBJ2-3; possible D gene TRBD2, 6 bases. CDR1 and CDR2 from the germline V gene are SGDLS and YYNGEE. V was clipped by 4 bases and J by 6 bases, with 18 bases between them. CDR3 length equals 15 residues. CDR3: CASSSRDFSSDTQYF. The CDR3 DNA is TGTGCCAGCAGCTCAAGGGACTTCTCAAGCGATACGCAGTATTTT.

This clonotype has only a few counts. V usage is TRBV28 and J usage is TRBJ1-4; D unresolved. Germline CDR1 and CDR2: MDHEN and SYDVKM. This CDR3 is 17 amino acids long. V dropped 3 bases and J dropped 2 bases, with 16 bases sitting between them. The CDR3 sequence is CASSFWPGDATNEKLFF. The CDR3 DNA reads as TGTGCCAGCAGTTTCTGGCCGGGAGATGCGACTAATGAAAAACTGTTTTTT.

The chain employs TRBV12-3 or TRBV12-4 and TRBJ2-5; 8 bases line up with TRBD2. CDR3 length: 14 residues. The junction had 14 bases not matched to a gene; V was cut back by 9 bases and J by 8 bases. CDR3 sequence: CASREGSQVDTQYF. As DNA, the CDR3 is TGTGCCAGTCGGGAGGGATCTCAGGTGGATACCCAGTACTTC.

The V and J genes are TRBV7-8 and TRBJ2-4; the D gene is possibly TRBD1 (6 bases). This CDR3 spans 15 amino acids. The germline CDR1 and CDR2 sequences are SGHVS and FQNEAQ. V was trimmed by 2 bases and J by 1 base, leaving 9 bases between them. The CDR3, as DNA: TGTGCCAGCAGCTTACAGGGGCTTGCCAAAAACATTCAGTACTTC. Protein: CASSLQGLAKNIQYF.

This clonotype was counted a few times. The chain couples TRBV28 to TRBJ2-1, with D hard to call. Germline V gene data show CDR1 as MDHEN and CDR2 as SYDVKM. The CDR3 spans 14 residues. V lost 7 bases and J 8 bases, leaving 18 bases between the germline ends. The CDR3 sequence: CASTYYLGRDEQFF. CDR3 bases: TGTGCCAGCACCTACTACTTGGGTCGGGATGAGCAGTTCTTC.

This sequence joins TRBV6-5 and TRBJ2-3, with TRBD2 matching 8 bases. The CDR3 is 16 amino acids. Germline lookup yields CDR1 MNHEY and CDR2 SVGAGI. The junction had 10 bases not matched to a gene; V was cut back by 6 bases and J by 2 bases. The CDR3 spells CASSPFGGGVTDTQYF. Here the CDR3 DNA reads TGTGCCAGCAGCCCCTTCGGGGGGGGAGTCACAGATACGCAGTATTTT.

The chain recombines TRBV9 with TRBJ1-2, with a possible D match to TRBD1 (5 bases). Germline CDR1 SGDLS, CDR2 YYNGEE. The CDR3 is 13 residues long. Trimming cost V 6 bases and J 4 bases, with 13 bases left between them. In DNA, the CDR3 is TGTGCCAGCACCAGGGAAGGGCTCTATGGCTACACCTTC. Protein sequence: CASTREGLYGYTF. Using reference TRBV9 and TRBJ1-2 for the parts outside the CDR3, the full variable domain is DSGVTQTPKHLITATGQRVTLRCSPRSGDLSVYWYQQSLDQGLQFLIQYYNGEERAKGNILERFSAQQFPDLHSELNLSSLELGDSALYFCASTREGLYGYTFGSGTRLTVV.

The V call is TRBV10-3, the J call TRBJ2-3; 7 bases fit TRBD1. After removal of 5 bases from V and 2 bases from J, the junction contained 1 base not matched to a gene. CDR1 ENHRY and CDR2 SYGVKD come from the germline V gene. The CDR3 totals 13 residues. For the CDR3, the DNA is TGTGCCATCAGTCAGGGGGACACAGATACGCAGTATTTT. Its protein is CAISQGDTDTQYF.

The DNA for the CDR3 is TGTGCCAGCAATTTCCGGGCAGGGCCGGGCAATCAGCCCCAGCATTTT. Translated, it gives CASNFRAGPGNQPQHF. The chain combines TRBV6-2 or TRBV6-3 with TRBJ1-5; TRBD1 might be the D (5 bases). The V gene lost 7 bases and the J gene lost 2 bases, with 18 bases spanning the gap. Germline V gene data show CDR1 as MNHEY and CDR2 as SVGEGT. The CDR3 totals 16 residues.

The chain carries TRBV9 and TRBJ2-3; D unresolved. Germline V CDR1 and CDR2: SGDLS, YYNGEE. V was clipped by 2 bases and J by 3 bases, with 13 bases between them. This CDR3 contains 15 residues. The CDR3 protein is CASSVLPSQTDTQYF. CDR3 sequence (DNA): TGTGCCAGCAGCGTCCTCCCGTCCCAAACAGATACGCAGTATTTT.

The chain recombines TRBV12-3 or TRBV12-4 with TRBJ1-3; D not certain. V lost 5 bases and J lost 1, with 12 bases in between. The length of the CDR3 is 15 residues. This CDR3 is CASSPQPPSGNTIYF. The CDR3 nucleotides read TGTGCCAGCAGTCCCCAGCCCCCGTCTGGAAACACCATATATTTT.

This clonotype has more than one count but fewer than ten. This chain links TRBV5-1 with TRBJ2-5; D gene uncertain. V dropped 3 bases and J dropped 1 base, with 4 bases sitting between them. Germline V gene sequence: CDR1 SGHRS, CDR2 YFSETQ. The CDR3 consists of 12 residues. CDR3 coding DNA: TGCGCCAGCAGCTGGTCCCAAGAGACCCAGTACTTC. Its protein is CASSWSQETQYF.

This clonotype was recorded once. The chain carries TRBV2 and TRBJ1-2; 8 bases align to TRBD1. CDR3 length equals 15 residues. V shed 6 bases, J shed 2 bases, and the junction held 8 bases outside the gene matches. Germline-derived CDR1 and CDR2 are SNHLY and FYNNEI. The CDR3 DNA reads TGTGCCAGCAGCTGGACAGGGACAGAAAACTATGGCTACACCTTC. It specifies CASSWTGTENYGYTF. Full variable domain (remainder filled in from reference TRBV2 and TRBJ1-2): EPEVTQTPSHQVTQMGQEVILRCVPISNHLYFYWYRQILGQKVEFLVSFYNNEISEKSEIFDDQFSVERPDGSNFTLKIRSTKLEDSAMYFCASSWTGTENYGYTFGSGTRLTVV.

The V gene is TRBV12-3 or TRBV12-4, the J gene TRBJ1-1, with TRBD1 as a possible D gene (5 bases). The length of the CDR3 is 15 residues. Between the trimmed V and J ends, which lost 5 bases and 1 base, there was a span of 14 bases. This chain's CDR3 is CASSGRWGENTEAFF. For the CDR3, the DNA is TGTGCCAGCAGTGGACGCTGGGGGGAGAACACTGAAGCTTTCTTT.

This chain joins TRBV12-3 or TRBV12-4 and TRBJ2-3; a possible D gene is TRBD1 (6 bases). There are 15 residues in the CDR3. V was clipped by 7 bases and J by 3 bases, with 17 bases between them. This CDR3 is CASNSRGKGTDTQYF. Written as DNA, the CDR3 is TGTGCCAGCAATTCTAGGGGGAAGGGGACAGATACGCAGTATTTT.

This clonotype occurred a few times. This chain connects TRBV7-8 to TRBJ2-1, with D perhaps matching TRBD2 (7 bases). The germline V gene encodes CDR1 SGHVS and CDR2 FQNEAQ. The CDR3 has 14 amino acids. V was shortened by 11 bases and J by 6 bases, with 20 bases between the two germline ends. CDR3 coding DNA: TGTGCCGTTCCGGGGCAGGGGAGGGTCAATGAGCAGTTCTTC. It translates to CAVPGQGRVNEQFF.